This T cell receptor (beta chain) derives from a study of blood T cells in healthy people across ages. General study findings and limits: Researchers judged that diversity estimates from one million T cells fell short of true values. Age brought a roughly linear fall in TCR beta diversity measured per million T cells.

The CDR3 runs to 15 residues. A second about 6 to 12 cycle PCR used barcoded and J-beta primers. The template-switch adaptor was a 5' adaptor with 12 random nucleotides. It tagged each cDNA molecule. Individual samples furnished no less than 2.5 million CDR3-containing paired-end reads apiece. TCRdb recomputed calls from the 5' RACE reads with MiXCR, one row per CDR3 protein. This table holds around 1,600,000 distinct CDR3 sequences, about 42% found once. This clonotype was observed once. Its specificity is not known. The germline gene is not matched at one end of the junction; a read error may be the cause.

The chain has TRBV12-3 or TRBV12-4 and TRBJ2-7, with 9 bases identical to TRBD1. This receptor was obtained from a woman aged 18-29 years in good health. The sample consisted of blood. CDR3 residues: CASKRGGTGSYERYF. The CDR3 DNA reads as TGTGCCAGCAAGAGGGGGGGGACAGGGAGTTACGAGCGGTACTTC.